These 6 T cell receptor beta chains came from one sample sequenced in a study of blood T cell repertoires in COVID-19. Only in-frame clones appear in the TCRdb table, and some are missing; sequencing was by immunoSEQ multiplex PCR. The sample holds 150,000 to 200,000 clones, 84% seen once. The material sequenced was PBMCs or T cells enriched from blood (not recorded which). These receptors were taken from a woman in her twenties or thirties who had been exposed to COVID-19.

CDR3 DNA: TGTGCCAGCAGCCAAGAGACAGAAGCCTACGAGCAGTACTTC. It translates to CASSQETEAYEQYF. The chain uses TRBV3-1 (or the pseudogene TRBV3-2) and TRBJ2-7; maybe TRBD1 (5 bases). The V gene's germline CDR1 is LGHDT and CDR2 YNNKEL (reference sequence). The CDR3 extends over 14 amino acids. V shed 0 bases and J shed 2 bases, with 8 bases lying between them.

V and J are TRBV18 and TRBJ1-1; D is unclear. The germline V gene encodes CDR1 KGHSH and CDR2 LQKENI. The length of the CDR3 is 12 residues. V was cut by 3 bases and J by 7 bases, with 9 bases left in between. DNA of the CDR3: TGTGCCAGCTCACCGTCACGGGGTGAAGCTTTCTTT. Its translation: CASSPSRGEAFF.

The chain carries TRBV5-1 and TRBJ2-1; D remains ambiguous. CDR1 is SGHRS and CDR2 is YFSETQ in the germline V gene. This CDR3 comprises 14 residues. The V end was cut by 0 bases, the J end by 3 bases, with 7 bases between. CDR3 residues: CASSLEAGYNEQFF. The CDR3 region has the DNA TGCGCCAGCAGCTTGGAAGCCGGCTACAATGAGCAGTTCTTC.

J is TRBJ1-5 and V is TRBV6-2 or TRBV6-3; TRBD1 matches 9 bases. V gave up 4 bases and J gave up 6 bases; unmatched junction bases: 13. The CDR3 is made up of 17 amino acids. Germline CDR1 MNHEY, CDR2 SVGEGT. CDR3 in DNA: TGTGCCAGCAGTTTCGACCCCTCCGGGACAGGGCTTCAGCCCCAGCATTTT. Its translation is CASSFDPSGTGLQPQHF.

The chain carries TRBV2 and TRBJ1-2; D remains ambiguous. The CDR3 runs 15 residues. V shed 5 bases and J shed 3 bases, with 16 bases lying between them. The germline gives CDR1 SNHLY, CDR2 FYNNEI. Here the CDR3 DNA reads TGTGCCAGCAGTAAGGACTCCAAAAATCACTATGGCTACACCTTC. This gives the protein CASSKDSKNHYGYTF.

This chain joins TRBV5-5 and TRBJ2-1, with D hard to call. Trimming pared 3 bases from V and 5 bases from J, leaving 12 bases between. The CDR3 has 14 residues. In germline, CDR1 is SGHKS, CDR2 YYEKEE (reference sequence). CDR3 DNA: TGTGCCAGCAGCTCCCCAATAGTCCACAATGAGCAGTTCTTC. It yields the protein CASSSPIVHNEQFF. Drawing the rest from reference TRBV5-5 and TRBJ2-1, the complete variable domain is DAGVTQSPTHLIKTRGQQVTLRCSPISGHKSVSWYQQVLGQGPQFIFQYYEKEERGRGNFPDRFSARQFPNYSSELNVNALLLGDSALYLCASSSPIVHNEQFFGPGTRLTVL.